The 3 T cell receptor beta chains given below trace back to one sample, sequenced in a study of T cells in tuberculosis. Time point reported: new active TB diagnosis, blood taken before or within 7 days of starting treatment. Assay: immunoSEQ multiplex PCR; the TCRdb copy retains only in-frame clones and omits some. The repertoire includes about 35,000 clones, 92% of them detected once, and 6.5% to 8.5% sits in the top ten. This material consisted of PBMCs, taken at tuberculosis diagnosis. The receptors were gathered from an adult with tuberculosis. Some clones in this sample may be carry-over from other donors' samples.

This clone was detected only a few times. The CDR3 DNA reads TGCGCCAGCAGCCAAGGGACTAGCGGGGGGTCATTCTCCTACGAGCAGTACTTC. It codes for CASSQGTSGGSFSYEQYF. The chain has TRBV4-1 and TRBJ2-7; 14 positions agree with TRBD2. CDR3 length equals 18 residues. Germline CDR1 is MGHRA and CDR2 is YSYEKL. V dropped 1 base and J dropped 0; count of bases not matched to a gene: 5.

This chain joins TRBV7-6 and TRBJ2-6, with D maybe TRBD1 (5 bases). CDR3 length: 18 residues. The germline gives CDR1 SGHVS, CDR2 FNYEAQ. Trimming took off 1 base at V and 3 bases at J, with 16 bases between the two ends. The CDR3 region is CASSLVDSALFGANVLTF. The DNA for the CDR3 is TGTGCCAGCAGCTTAGTTGACAGTGCCCTCTTTGGGGCCAACGTCCTGACTTTC.

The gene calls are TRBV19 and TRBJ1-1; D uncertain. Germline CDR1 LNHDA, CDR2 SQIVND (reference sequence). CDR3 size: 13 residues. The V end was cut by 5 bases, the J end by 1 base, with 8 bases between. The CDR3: CASSLGKNTEAFF. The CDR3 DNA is TGTGCCAGTAGTTTGGGCAAGAACACTGAAGCTTTCTTT.